In its sample, the clone carrying this T cell receptor (beta chain) was seen once. In the original workflow: Reference gene primer amplification yielded estimated nucleated cell counts. Clones were read by immunoSEQ multiplex PCR, and TCRdb kept only the in-frame ones, dropping some. That table supplies the V and J calls and clone size; D and trimming were determined from the DNA. The table records about 190,000 clones, approximately 84% of them present only once. The study recruited people aged about 18 to 89 years across approximately 24 US areas. This sample is part of a study of blood T cell repertoires in COVID-19. Germline lookup yields CDR1 KGHDR and CDR2 SFDVKD. V lost 3 bases to trimming and J lost 8 bases; unmatched junction nucleotides: 11. CDR3 length: 17 residues.

The sequence was obtained from a woman aged 25-40 years who had recovered from COVID-19. The chain couples TRBV24-1 to TRBJ2-1; 11 bases fit TRBD2. Material: PBMCs or T cells enriched from blood (not recorded which). CDR3 nucleotide sequence: TGTGCCACCAGTGATGACCCTACTAGCGGGGGTCGCTATGAGCAGTTCTTC. Translated: CATSDDPTSGGRYEQFF.